A selection of T cell receptor beta chains follows, all from one sample in a study of T cells after posttransplantation cyclophosphamide. TCRdb keeps only in-frame clones here, not all; method: immunoSEQ multiplex PCR. The sample presents around 870 clones, none singletons. Specimen: PBMCs, collected after allogeneic stem cell transplant with posttransplant cyclophosphamide. The receptors stem from a male patient aged 30 to 40 who received an allogeneic stem cell transplant from a related donor, was CMV-positive, and had no GVHD. The T cells may partly be graft donor cells. Both conserved end residues are part of each CDR3. Fields, in order: J gene, D gene, V gene, clone size, CDR3 protein, CDR3 DNA. A D gene is named only where the DNA matches it firmly. The size entry gives how often the clone was seen (once, few, many) or a class if it is expanded.

>TRBJ1-3|.|TRBV18|medium-sized
CASSPAYSGNTIYF
TGTGCCAGCTCACCCGCCTACTCTGGAAACACCATATATTTT
>TRBJ2-7|.|TRBV2|medium-sized
CASSEGLGTGSYEQYF
TGTGCCAGCAGTGAGGGTTTGGGGACTGGCTCCTACGAGCAGTACTTC
>TRBJ1-1|TRBD1|TRBV12-3/TRBV12-4|medium-sized
CASSSGGTRTEAFF
TGTGCCAGCAGCTCAGGGGGGACTCGAACTGAAGCTTTCTTT
>TRBJ2-1|.|TRBV5-1|large
CASTYRENEQFF
TGCGCCAGCACCTACAGGGAAAATGAGCAGTTCTTC
>TRBJ1-1|.|TRBV19|medium-sized
CASSIEARQGIPEAFF
TGTGCCAGTAGTATAGAGGCTCGGCAGGGGATTCCTGAAGCTTTCTTT
>TRBJ2-1|.|TRBV29-1|medium-sized
CSVERRQGLRGYNEQFF
TGCAGCGTTGAACGCCGGCAGGGGCTACGGGGTTACAATGAGCAGTTCTTC
>TRBJ1-1|TRBD1|TRBV7-9|medium-sized
CASTYPGQGMNTEAFF
TGTGCCAGCACTTACCCGGGACAGGGAATGAACACTGAAGCTTTCTTT
>TRBJ2-7|TRBD1|TRBV12-3/TRBV12-4|medium-sized
CASSSDRGQYEQYF
TGTGCCAGCAGTTCGGACAGGGGGCAATACGAGCAGTACTTC
>TRBJ2-1|.|TRBV7-9|large
CASSSRGNEQFF
TGTGCCAGCAGTTCCAGGGGCAATGAGCAGTTCTTC
>TRBJ1-4|.|TRBV7-2|medium-sized
CASSQGGRYEKLFF
TGTGCCAGCAGCCAAGGCGGGCGGTATGAAAAACTGTTTTTT
>TRBJ1-2|.|TRBV7-9|medium-sized
CASSLPVSFNYGYTF
TGTGCCAGCAGCCTTCCCGTCTCCTTTAACTATGGCTACACCTTC
>TRBJ1-1|.|TRBV6-1|medium-sized
CASSLGGVAEAFF
TGTGCCAGCAGTCTAGGGGGAGTGGCTGAAGCTTTCTTT
>TRBJ1-6|.|TRBV13|medium-sized
CASSSFTGSNSPLHF
TGTGCCAGCAGCTCGTTTACAGGTTCTAATTCACCCCTCCACTTT
>TRBJ1-5|.|TRBV19|medium-sized
CASSAGGEGNQPQHF
TGTGCCAGTAGCGCGGGGGGCGAAGGCAATCAGCCCCAGCATTTT
>TRBJ1-6|.|TRBV15|few
CATSRGMDGGEYNSPLHF
TGTGCCACCAGCAGGGGTATGGACGGAGGGGAGTATAATTCACCCCTCCACTTT
>TRBJ2-3|.|TRBV9|medium-sized
CASSVSSGVDTQYF
TGTGCCAGCAGCGTCTCCTCGGGGGTGGATACGCAGTATTTT
>TRBJ1-4|TRBD1|TRBV30|medium-sized
CAWRDRGSEKLFF
TGTGCCTGGAGAGACAGGGGAAGTGAAAAACTGTTTTTT
>TRBJ2-7|TRBD1|TRBV2|few
CASSYRQGPYEQYF
TGTGCCAGCAGTTATCGACAGGGACCCTACGAGCAGTACTTC
>TRBJ1-4|.|TRBV7-9|medium-sized
CASSPAAGLNEKLFF
TGTGCCAGCAGCCCCGCGGCAGGGTTGAATGAAAAACTGTTTTTT
>TRBJ2-5|TRBD2|TRBV19|medium-sized
CATSAGVETQYF
TGTGCCACTTCAGCGGGAGTAGAGACCCAGTACTTC
>TRBJ1-4|.|TRBV19|medium-sized
CASSISWTPATNEKLFF
TGTGCCAGTAGTATCTCCTGGACACCAGCAACTAATGAAAAACTGTTTTTT
>TRBJ1-1|.|TRBV12-3/TRBV12-4|medium-sized
CASSLNRANTEAFF
TGTGCCAGCAGTTTAAACAGGGCGAACACTGAAGCTTTCTTT
>TRBJ2-7|TRBD2|TRBV6-1|medium-sized
CASRPSGRLYEQYF
TGTGCCAGCAGACCTAGCGGGAGGCTATACGAGCAGTACTTC
>TRBJ2-1|.|TRBV11-2|medium-sized
CASSPGPLRGEQFF
TGTGCCAGCAGCCCTGGGCCTCTAAGGGGTGAGCAGTTCTTC